The rows below give T cell receptor beta chains drawn from one sample of a study of T cell responses to AZD1222 COVID-19 vaccine. Sequenced by immunoSEQ multiplex PCR; TCRdb stores in-frame clones only, minus some. The profile shows tens of thousands of clones, around 90% of them singletons. The specimen was peripheral blood, collected on day 0 of AZD1222 vaccination. These receptors came from an adult in good health. CDR3s include the opening cysteine and the closing phenylalanine or tryptophan. D genes are given only for firm matches. For some rows the clone size is stated as once, few or many, or as a class when expanded; others skip it.

>TRBD1|.|TRBJ1-6|TRBV7-2
CASSSRQGPLGNSPLHF
TGTGCCAGCAGCTCGCGACAGGGGCCTTTAGGTAATTCACCCCTCCACTTT
>TRBD2|.|TRBJ2-7|TRBV7-9
CASSVAGPYEQYF
TGTGCCAGCAGCGTAGCGGGACCCTACGAGCAGTACTTC
>TRBD2|.|TRBJ2-3|TRBV6-2/TRBV6-3
CASSYLLAGGQPFTDTQYF
TGTGCCAGCAGTTACCTGCTAGCGGGGGGCCAACCCTTCACAGATACGCAGTATTTT
>.|.|TRBJ1-3|TRBV9
CASSVGGNTIYF
TGTGCCAGCAGCGTAGGTGGAAACACCATATATTTT
>TRBD1|.|TRBJ2-5|TRBV7-9
CASSVTGTGIETQYF
TGTGCCAGCAGCGTCACCGGGACAGGGATTGAGACCCAGTACTTC
>TRBD2|.|TRBJ2-3|TRBV19
CASRTLAGGDTQYF
TGTGCCAGTAGAACACTAGCGGGAGGAGATACGCAGTATTTT
>.|.|TRBJ1-1|TRBV5-1
CASSLTGNTEAFF
TGCGCCAGCAGCTTGACAGGGAACACTGAAGCTTTCTTT
>.|.|TRBJ2-1|TRBV27
CASGGSWTVRREQFF
TGTGCCAGCGGTGGGAGCTGGACCGTCCGACGGGAGCAGTTCTTC
>TRBD1|.|TRBJ2-3|TRBV24-1
CATSDSPGTGHGTDTQYF
TGTGCCACCAGTGATTCGCCGGGGACAGGGCATGGCACAGATACGCAGTATTTT
>.|.|TRBJ1-1|TRBV6-2/TRBV6-3
CASSSTTVTEAFF
TGTGCCAGCAGTTCCACGACAGTCACTGAAGCTTTCTTT
>TRBD1|.|TRBJ1-2|TRBV27
CASSSTGRLLDGYTF
TGTGCCAGCAGTTCGACAGGGAGACTTCTTGATGGCTACACCTTC
>.|.|TRBJ1-4|TRBV5-1
CATRVGGTNEKLFF
TGCGCCACTAGGGTTGGAGGCACTAATGAAAAACTGTTTTTT
>.|.|TRBJ2-1|TRBV5-3
CAPREDNEQFF
TGTGCCCCCAGGGAGGACAATGAGCAGTTCTTC
>.|once|TRBJ1-1|TRBV29-1
CSVPLGEVNTEAFF
TGCAGCGTCCCACTTGGGGAGGTAAACACTGAAGCTTTCTTT
>TRBD1|.|TRBJ1-4|TRBV7-9
CASSLGQGVTNEKLFF
TGTGCCAGCAGCTTAGGACAGGGAGTAACTAATGAAAAACTGTTTTTT
>TRBD1|.|TRBJ1-6|TRBV10-3
CAIRPGQAVYNSPLHF
TGTGCCATCAGACCGGGACAGGCGGTCTATAATTCACCCCTCCACTTT
>TRBD1|once|TRBJ2-7|TRBV4-2
CASSQGRLGGEAEQYF
TGTGCCAGCAGCCAAGGACGGCTAGGGGGCGAGGCCGAGCAGTACTTC
>.|.|TRBJ2-4|TRBV30
CAWSGWAKNIQYF
TGTGCCTGGAGCGGGTGGGCCAAAAACATTCAGTACTTC
>.|.|TRBJ2-5|TRBV5-1
CASSLAVGETQYF
TGCGCCAGCAGCTTGGCTGTAGGAGAGACCCAGTACTTC
>.|once|TRBJ2-2|TRBV9
CASSVDHLELFF
TGTGCCAGCAGCGTAGACCACCTGGAGCTGTTTTTT
>.|few|TRBJ2-2|TRBV7-9
CASSPTSGELFF
TGTGCCAGCAGCCCGACGTCCGGGGAGCTGTTTTTT
>.|.|TRBJ2-1|TRBV7-9
CASSSTSISYNEQFF
TGTGCCAGCAGCTCGACTAGTATATCCTACAATGAGCAGTTCTTC
>TRBD2|.|TRBJ2-7|TRBV11-2
CASSFNSGGGNEQYF
TGTGCCAGCAGCTTTAATAGCGGGGGAGGAAACGAGCAGTACTTC
>.|.|TRBJ2-3|TRBV10-1
CASSESWTQYF
TGCGCCAGCAGTGAGTCGTGGACGCAGTATTTT
>.|.|TRBJ2-7|TRBV7-9
CASSLKGVSEQYF
TGTGCCAGCAGCTTAAAGGGGGTTAGCGAGCAGTACTTC
>TRBD1|.|TRBJ1-5|TRBV6-4
CASNRTGGWAQHF
TGTGCCAGCAACCGAACAGGGGGCTGGGCCCAGCATTTT
>.|.|TRBJ2-3|TRBV10-3
CAISESGDTQYF
TGTGCCATCAGTGAGTCAGGGGATACGCAGTATTTT
>TRBD2|.|TRBJ2-3|TRBV19
CASSLSGRAFENTDTQYF
TGTGCCAGTAGTCTCAGCGGGAGGGCATTTGAAAACACAGATACGCAGTATTTT
>TRBD1|.|TRBJ1-2|TRBV19
CASSIGTGAYGYTF
TGTGCCAGTAGTATCGGGACAGGGGCCTATGGCTACACCTTC
>TRBD1|.|TRBJ1-6|TRBV3-1/TRBV3-2
CASRPTGDNSPLHF
TGTGCCAGCAGGCCGACAGGGGACAATTCACCCCTCCACTTT
>TRBD1|.|TRBJ2-2|TRBV5-6
CASSSGDRPNTGELFF
TGTGCCAGCAGCTCTGGGGACAGGCCGAACACCGGGGAGCTGTTTTTT
>TRBD1|.|TRBJ2-7|TRBV30
CAWNGQGIGEQYF
TGTGCCTGGAATGGACAGGGCATAGGCGAGCAGTACTTC
>.|.|TRBJ2-4|TRBV5-8
CASSPQQGEENIQYF
TGTGCCAGCAGCCCCCAACAGGGAGAGGAAAACATTCAGTACTTC
>TRBD2|once|TRBJ2-1|TRBV19
CASSVGLAHNEQFF
TGTGCCAGTAGTGTCGGACTAGCCCACAATGAGCAGTTCTTC
>.|.|TRBJ2-1|TRBV4-2
CASSPRILDYNEQFF
TGTGCCAGCAGCCCGCGGATACTGGACTACAATGAGCAGTTCTTC
>TRBD1|.|TRBJ2-7|TRBV29-1
CSVEDLRKGQGAYEQYF
TGCAGCGTTGAAGATTTAAGAAAGGGACAGGGGGCCTACGAGCAGTACTTC
>.|once|TRBJ1-6|TRBV19
CASRALGRDNSPLHF
TGTGCCAGCCGAGCTTTGGGCAGAGATAATTCACCCCTCCACTTT
>.|.|TRBJ1-2|TRBV7-2
CASSQTAGYGYTF
TGTGCCAGCAGCCAAACCGCCGGTTATGGCTACACCTTC
>.|.|TRBJ1-4|TRBV4-1
CASSQDKEGDYEKLFF
TGCGCCAGCAGCCAAGATAAGGAGGGTGATTATGAAAAACTGTTTTTT
>TRBD1|once|TRBJ2-7|TRBV2
CASSRDREYEQYF
TGTGCCAGCAGCCGGGACAGAGAATACGAGCAGTACTTC
>TRBD2|.|TRBJ2-1|TRBV11-2
CASSLAGGGEQFF
TGTGCCAGCAGCTTAGCGGGAGGGGGTGAGCAGTTCTTC
>.|.|TRBJ1-5|TRBV6-5
CATAPSGGSNQPQHF
TGTGCCACGGCCCCCAGTGGAGGTAGCAATCAGCCCCAGCATTTT
>TRBD2|.|TRBJ2-3|TRBV7-9
CASSLTSGDTQYF
TGTGCCAGCAGCCTGACTAGCGGAGATACGCAGTATTTT
>.|.|TRBJ1-2|TRBV19
CASSMASLRMGYTF
TGTGCCAGTAGTATGGCCAGCCTCAGGATGGGCTACACCTTC
>.|.|TRBJ1-2|TRBV6-5
CASSYSRDGYTF
TGTGCCAGCAGTTACTCGAGGGATGGCTACACCTTC
>TRBD1|.|TRBJ2-7|TRBV12-5
CASGPGTGGIYEQYF
TGTGCTAGTGGTCCCGGGACAGGGGGAATCTACGAGCAGTACTTC
>.|.|TRBJ1-4|TRBV18
CASSPLANEKLFF
TGTGCCAGCTCACCACTCGCGAATGAAAAACTGTTTTTT
>TRBD1|.|TRBJ2-2|TRBV7-9
CASSRQGATGELFF
TGTGCCAGCAGCCGACAGGGGGCCACCGGGGAGCTGTTTTTT
>.|.|TRBJ2-2|TRBV19
CASSIAWQAGTGELFF
TGTGCCAGTAGTATCGCCTGGCAGGCGGGCACCGGGGAGCTGTTTTTT